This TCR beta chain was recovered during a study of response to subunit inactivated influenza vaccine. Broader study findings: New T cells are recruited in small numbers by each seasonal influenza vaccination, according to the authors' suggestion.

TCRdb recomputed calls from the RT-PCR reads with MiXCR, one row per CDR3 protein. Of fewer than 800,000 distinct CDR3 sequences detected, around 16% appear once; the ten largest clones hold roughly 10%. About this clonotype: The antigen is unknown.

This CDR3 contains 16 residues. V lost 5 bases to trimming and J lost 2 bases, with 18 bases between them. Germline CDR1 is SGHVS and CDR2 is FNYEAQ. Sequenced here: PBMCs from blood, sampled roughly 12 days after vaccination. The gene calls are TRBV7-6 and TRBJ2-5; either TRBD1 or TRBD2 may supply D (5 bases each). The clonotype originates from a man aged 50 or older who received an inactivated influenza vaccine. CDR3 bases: TGTGCCAGCAGCAATACAATGGGACCGGTACAAGAGACCCAGTACTTC. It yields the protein CASSNTMGPVQETQYF.